This entry features one T cell receptor (beta chain) sequence. TCRdb's table, derived via immunoSEQ multiplex PCR, lists solely in-frame clones and lacks some. The data contain 45,000 or so clones, roughly 90% of them seen just once; the ten biggest clones take up 1.1%. These data originate in a study of T cell responses to AZD1222 COVID-19 vaccine. Trimming left V 5 bases short and J 1 base short, with 2 bases between. There are 11 residues in the CDR3. The sequenced sample was peripheral blood, obtained 28 days after the second AZD1222 dose. This sequence was found in an adult who received the AZD1222 COVID-19 vaccine. The V call is TRBV12-3 or TRBV12-4, the J call TRBJ1-1; D gene unclear. The CDR3, as DNA: TGTGCCAGCAGTCCGAACACTGAAGCTTTCTTT. Translated: CASSPNTEAFF.